This T cell receptor (beta chain) was profiled in a study of T-cell reconstitution after alpha-beta-depleted transplantation in children. CDR3 length equals 14 residues. The germline V gene encodes CDR1 SGHTA and CDR2 FQGNSA. V gave up 5 bases and J gave up 8 bases, with 16 bases separating them. This clonotype was seen a handful of times. Preparing the TCRbeta library involved the use of unique molecular identifiers. MiXCR, run by TCRdb on the PCR reads, gives a single entry per CDR3 protein. The top ten clones hold 0.85% to 1.3% of a sample with hundreds of thousands of distinct CDR3 sequences, over 15% of them seen once.

This chain uses TRBV7-2 with TRBJ2-1; TRBD2 might be the D (5 bases). The sample was PBMCs from the stem cell graft donor, taken from the stem cell graft. The source of this sequence is a human donor who donated a stem cell graft to a child with acute myeloid leukemia. The CDR3: CASSTEDSWDEQFF. The CDR3 bases are TGTGCCAGCAGCACCGAGGACTCCTGGGATGAGCAGTTCTTC. Filled out from reference TRBV7-2 and TRBJ2-1, the complete variable domain reads GAGVSQSPSNKVTEKGKDVELRCDPISGHTALYWYRQSLGQGLEFLIYFQGNSAPDKSGLPSDRFSAERTGGSVSTLTIQRTQQEDSAVYLCASSTEDSWDEQFFGPGTRLTVL.